The clone carrying this TCR beta chain showed up many times. This record belongs to a study of T cells in Graves' hyperthyroidism and ophthalmopathy. Source material for PBMCs was 10 ml fresh peripheral blood. What was amplified from RNA transcripts were TCR beta CDR3 regions. First-round RT-PCR with HTBI primers amplified the TCR CDR3 region. Via MiXCR, TCRdb re-called the multiplex PCR reads, giving one row per CDR3 protein. The data hold some 600,000 distinct CDR3 sequences, with approximately 13% observed a single time. Germline V gene lookup returns CDR1 DFQATT and CDR2 SNEGSKA (reference sequence). This CDR3 has 16 amino acids. Trimming cost V 5 bases and J 7 bases; bases outside gene matches: 16.

The chain has TRBV20-1 and TRBJ2-1; 8 positions agree with TRBD1. Input material: blood. This sequence was found in a woman under 40 with Graves' hyperthyroidism that later progressed to Graves' ophthalmopathy. The CDR3 loop reads CSAPSRGLESGNEQFF. CDR3 DNA: TGCAGTGCTCCGTCCAGGGGGCTCGAGTCGGGGAATGAGCAGTTCTTC.